The subject of this entry is one T cell receptor (beta chain). These data belong to a study of blood T cell repertoires in COVID-19. Looking at the study overall: The United States, Italy and Spain provided the acute and convalescent COVID-19 samples.

Per the authors' pipeline: Cell counts per sample came from amplifying reference gene primers. Some clones are missing from TCRdb's copy, which holds only in-frame ones; the method was immunoSEQ multiplex PCR. Clone size and V and J calls were adopted from that table, with D and trimming inferred from the DNA. The sample has approximately 100,000 clones, 65% to 75% seen once. The germline gives CDR1 SEHNR, CDR2 FQNEAQ (reference sequence). Trimming took off 7 bases at V and 8 bases at J, with 13 bases between the two ends. The CDR3 sequence is 12 residues long. This chain links TRBV7-9 with TRBJ2-3; possible D gene TRBD2, 5 bases. Material for sequencing was peripheral blood. The TCR originated in an elderly man with acute or convalescent COVID-19. The CDR3 loop reads CASTQRTGTQYF. In DNA form, the CDR3 reads TGTGCCAGCACCCAGCGGACGGGTACGCAGTATTTT.